This TCR beta chain is from a study of T cells expressing NK-cell markers. Overall study: Most of the eight sequenced donors tested HCMV-seropositive; one tested seronegative. Whole-study results and caveats: These clonotypes, the leaders elsewhere, also led the CD3+CD56-NKG2C+ fraction in four donors. The HCMV specificity of the expanded NKG2C+ T cell clones stayed unresolved.

A note on this clonotype: No antigen is known for it.

Researchers built TCR beta cDNA using 5'RACE template switching with UMIs. Using the 5' RACE reads, TCRdb records one entry per CDR3 protein without DNA. Its table records almost 450,000 distinct CDR3 sequences. This receptor was obtained from a woman aged 18-70 years in good health. The sequencing sample was made of blood T cells: a sorted CD56 or NKG2C T cell subset, CD4+ or CD8+ T cells, or bulk PBMC T cells (not recorded which).

This CDR3 reads CAISASTSSYEQYF. The genes are TRBV10-3 and TRBJ2-7. Germline lookup yields CDR1 ENHRY and CDR2 SYGVKD. The CDR3 has 14 amino acids.